A single sample gave rise to the 7 T cell receptor beta chains below, sequenced in a study of T cell responses to AZD1222 COVID-19 vaccine. Some clones are missing from TCRdb's copy, which holds only in-frame ones; the method was immunoSEQ multiplex PCR. The sample contains 130,000 or so clones, approximately 90% of which appear only once. The specimen comprised peripheral blood, sampled 28 days after the second AZD1222 dose. All receptors come from an adult who received the AZD1222 COVID-19 vaccine.

The chain couples TRBV5-1 to TRBJ2-5; TRBD1 aligns across 8 bases. This CDR3 comprises 14 residues. V trimming: 4 bases; J trimming: 1 base; junction bases outside the gene matches: 3. Germline V gene data show CDR1 as SGHRS and CDR2 as YFSETQ. The DNA of the CDR3 is TGCGCCAGCAGCAGGGGACAGGCCCAAGAGACCCAGTACTTC. It codes for CASSRGQAQETQYF.

The J gene is TRBJ2-1, the V gene TRBV12-3 or TRBV12-4, with 7 bases lining up with TRBD2. The CDR3 extends over 13 amino acids. V lost 6 bases to trimming and J lost 6 bases; unmatched junction nucleotides: 5. CDR3 DNA: TGTGCCAGCAGGTCACTAGCGCTCAATGAGCAGTTCTTC. Translation: CASRSLALNEQFF.

The CDR3 sequence is CASSLASGGSGPDTQYF. CDR3 coding DNA: TGTGCCAGCAGCTTAGCTAGTGGAGGTAGTGGTCCAGATACGCAGTATTTT. The chain is built from TRBV7-2 and TRBJ2-3, with D possibly matching TRBD2 (5 bases). V was shortened by 0 bases and J by 4 bases, with 17 bases between the two germline ends. CDR1 and CDR2 from the germline V gene are SGHTA and FQGNSA. The CDR3 runs 17 residues.

The V gene is TRBV5-1, the J gene TRBJ2-1, with D perhaps matching TRBD1 (6 bases). This CDR3 comprises 15 residues. V was clipped by 4 bases and J by 4 bases, with 15 bases between them. CDR1 is SGHRS, CDR2 YFSETQ, per germline. DNA for the CDR3: TGCGCCAGCAGCCTCCAGATGACAGGTTACAATGAGCAGTTCTTC. It is translated as CASSLQMTGYNEQFF.

The chain is built from TRBV7-6 and TRBJ1-2, with 7 positions matching TRBD1. Unmatched junction bases numbered 8, after V lost 8 bases and J lost 5 bases. The CDR3 consists of 13 residues. The V gene's germline CDR1 is SGHVS and CDR2 FNYEAQ. The CDR3 DNA reads as TGTGCCAGCTCACAGGGGATGGATTATGGCTACACCTTC. Amino acid sequence: CASSQGMDYGYTF.

The chain joins TRBV6-5 to TRBJ1-5; D remains unclear. Germline assignment: CDR1 MNHEY and CDR2 SVGAGI. V was clipped by 4 bases and J by 8 bases, with 12 bases between them. CDR3 length equals 13 residues. The CDR3 loop is CASSSSLVKPQHF. The CDR3 coding sequence is TGTGCCAGCAGTTCCTCCCTCGTCAAGCCCCAGCATTTT.

The chain couples TRBV7-9 to TRBJ2-5; D not certain. This CDR3 contains 16 residues. V shed 5 bases and J shed 1 base, with 17 bases lying between them. Per the germline V gene, CDR1 is SEHNR and CDR2 is FQNEAQ (reference sequence). The DNA of the CDR3 is TGTGCCAGCAGCCGACTGGATCCACGGGCCCAAGAGACCCAGTACTTC. Translation gives CASSRLDPRAQETQYF.